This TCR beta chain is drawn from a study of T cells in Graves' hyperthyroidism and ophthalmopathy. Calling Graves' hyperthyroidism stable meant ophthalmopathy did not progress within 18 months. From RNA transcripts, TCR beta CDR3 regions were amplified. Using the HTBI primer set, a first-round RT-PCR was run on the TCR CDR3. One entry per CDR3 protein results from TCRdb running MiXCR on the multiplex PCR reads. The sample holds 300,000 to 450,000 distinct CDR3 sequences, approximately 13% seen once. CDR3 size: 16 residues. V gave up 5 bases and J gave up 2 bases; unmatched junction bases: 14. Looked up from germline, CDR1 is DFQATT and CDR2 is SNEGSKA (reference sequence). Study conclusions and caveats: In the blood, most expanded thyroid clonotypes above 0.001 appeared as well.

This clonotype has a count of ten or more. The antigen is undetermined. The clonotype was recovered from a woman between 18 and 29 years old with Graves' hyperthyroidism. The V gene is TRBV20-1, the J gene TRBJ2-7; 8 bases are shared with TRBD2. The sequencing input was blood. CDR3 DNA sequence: TGCAGTGCTGCCCGCAATCGGGGGGGATCCACCTACGAGCAGTACTTC. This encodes CSAARNRGGSTYEQYF.